One sample yielded the 10 T cell receptor beta chains listed below, sequenced in a study of vaccination and CD4 T cells after COVID-19 (dated by TCRdb to about 2022). Preparation of the library involved PCR. Sequencer: Illumina iSeq 100. DNA from cultured CD4+ T cells was subjected to TCR sequencing with the Oncomine TCR Beta short-read assay at the Johns Hopkins FTIC core. TCRdb ran its own pipeline on the public reads, namely fastp trimming at Q25 and MiXCR clone calling, and kept in-frame beta chains. Identical CDR3 protein sequences are pooled into one entry, listed with their most common genes and DNA. Counted in this sample were about 9,600 distinct CDR3 sequences; under 30% of them appeared once. Approximately 12% of the sample rests with the top ten. No antigen has been identified for these receptors. In light of the paper, this sample's treatment or condition label describes: approximately 10-day PBMC culture with coronavirus spike peptide pools or control peptides (ViraFEST assay).

Here the sequenced sample was CD4+ T cells from blood, cultured in vitro, taken after SARS-CoV-2 vaccination. The receptors originated from a human donor who had recovered from COVID-19.

With respect to this clonotype: A read error may account for a junction end that differs from germline. The CDR3 DNA reads as TGTGCCAGTAGTGCCCATTCCCTAAGGACAGGGAGTGTGCCCCCTAAGTGCTTC. Translation gives CASSAHSLRTGSVPPKCF. The V call is TRBV19, the J call TRBJ2-4, with TRBD1 identical over 8 bases. Germline lookup yields CDR1 LNHDA and CDR2 SQIVND (reference sequence). The CDR3 totals 18 residues.

This clonotype has only a few counts. The genes are TRBV20-1 and TRBJ2-2, with D perhaps TRBD2 (8 bases). The CDR3 has 16 amino acids. V lost 0 bases, J lost 1 base, and 12 bases lay in between. Germline values: CDR1 DFQATT, CDR2 SNEGSKA (reference sequence). The chain's CDR3 is CSARDGRGRNTGELFF. Here the CDR3 DNA reads TGCAGTGCTAGAGACGGGAGGGGGCGGAACACCGGGGAGCTGTTTTTT.

This clonotype has a handful of counts. The chain employs TRBV7-8 and TRBJ2-1; TRBD2 agrees at 15 bases. The CDR3 sequence is 19 residues long. The V segment lost 5 bases and the J segment 1 base; nucleotides outside the gene matches: 9. Germline V gene sequence: CDR1 SGHVS, CDR2 FQNEAQ. The CDR3: CASSLGLAGGYGSYNEQFF. For the CDR3, the DNA is TGTGCCAGCAGCCTTGGACTAGCGGGAGGGTATGGGTCCTACAATGAGCAGTTCTTC. The full variable domain, in which reference TRBV7-8 and TRBJ2-1 provide the parts outside the CDR3, is GAGVSQSPRYKVAKRGQDVALRCDPISGHVSLFWYQQALGQGPEFLTYFQNEAQLDKSGLPSDRFFAERPEGSVSTLKIQRTQQEDSAVYLCASSLGLAGGYGSYNEQFFGPGTRLTVL.

V is TRBV5-1 and J is TRBJ1-1; tentative D call: TRBD1 (6 bases). The germline gives CDR1 SGHRS, CDR2 YFSETQ. V lost 1 base and J 1 base, leaving 11 bases between the germline ends. CDR3 length: 15 residues. The CDR3 loop is CASSLRQGTNTEAFF. The DNA of the CDR3 is TGCGCCAGCAGCTTGCGCCAGGGGACGAACACTGAAGCTTTCTTT.

The chain joins TRBV20-1 to TRBJ2-3; D is possibly TRBD2 (5 bases). Deletions cut 7 bases from V and 1 base from J, with 15 bases between. The CDR3 contains 14 residues. CDR1 and CDR2 (germline): DFQATT, SNEGSKA (reference sequence). CDR3 sequence: CSGRRNHGTDTQYF. The CDR3, as DNA: TGCAGTGGGAGGCGTAATCATGGCACAGATACGCAGTATTTT.

The rearrangement links TRBV7-2 to TRBJ2-1; D is ambiguous. Looked up from germline, CDR1 is SGHTA and CDR2 is FQGNSA. The CDR3 sequence is 14 residues long. Trimming took off 0 bases at V and 1 base at J, with 4 bases between the two ends. CDR3 sequence: CASSLAGSYNEQFF. The CDR3 DNA sequence: TGTGCCAGCAGCTTAGCAGGGTCCTACAATGAGCAGTTCTTC.

This clonotype was recorded a few times. The chain combines TRBV10-1 with TRBJ2-3; D is possibly TRBD2 (5 bases). Germline CDR1 is WNHNN and CDR2 is SYGVQD (reference sequence). Trimming took off 2 bases at V and 2 bases at J, with 11 bases between the two ends. The CDR3 has 15 amino acids. The CDR3 sequence is CASSEGLGATDTQYF. For the CDR3, the DNA is TGCGCCAGCAGTGAGGGACTGGGAGCCACAGATACGCAGTATTTT.

This clonotype was observed a single time. Sequence at one end of the junction differs from germline and may be a read error. The chain joins TRBV27 to TRBJ2-7; D unresolved. The CDR3 length is 16 residues. The germline V gene has CDR1 MNHEY and CDR2 SMNVEV (reference sequence). As DNA, the CDR3 is TGTGCCAGCAGTTTCCAGTGGCCGCTTAGTAGGGTCGAGCAGTGCTTC. Its protein product is CASSFQWPLSRVEQCF.

The chain couples TRBV19 to TRBJ2-5, with 7 bases that match TRBD1. The trim removed 4 bases at V and 1 base at J, leaving 3 bases unmatched. The CDR3 totals 14 residues. Germline V gives CDR1 LNHDA, CDR2 SQIVND (reference sequence). This CDR3 reads CASSKTGPQETQYF. CDR3 DNA: TGTGCCAGTAGTAAGACAGGGCCCCAAGAGACCCAGTACTTC.

The genes are TRBV7-2 and TRBJ1-2, with 7 bases matching TRBD1. J lost 8 bases, V lost 5 bases, and 5 bases had no gene match. The germline gives CDR1 SGHTA, CDR2 FQGNSA. This CDR3 has 12 amino acids. The CDR3 loop is CASSEDRAGYTF. As DNA, the CDR3 is TGTGCCAGCAGCGAAGACAGGGCGGGCTACACCTTC. Full variable domain (remainder filled in from reference TRBV7-2 and TRBJ1-2): GAGVSQSPSNKVTEKGKDVELRCDPISGHTALYWYRQSLGQGLEFLIYFQGNSAPDKSGLPSDRFSAERTGGSVSTLTIQRTQQEDSAVYLCASSEDRAGYTFGSGTRLTVV.